Listed below are T cell receptor beta chains from one sample, sequenced in a study of blood T cells in healthy people across ages. TCRdb independently ran MiXCR on the 5' RACE reads; one entry per CDR3 protein. Of about 720,000 distinct CDR3 sequences in the sample, 25% were seen once. The sample was also linked to a second study, of T cells of mothers and their children.

The specimen was blood. Every receptor here comes from a boy under 18 in good health. CDR3s include the opening cysteine and the closing phenylalanine or tryptophan. The order of the fields is clone size, J gene, D gene, V gene, CDR3 DNA, CDR3 protein. The D gene is left open where the match is weak. Only part of the rows carry a size: once, few, many, or a class if the clone is expanded.

abundance: .
j_gene: TRBJ1-2
d_gene: .
v_gene: TRBV6-2/TRBV6-3
CDR3nt: TGTGCCAGCAGTTACTCCCAGGCCCTCGGCTACACCTTC
CDR3aa: CASSYSQALGYTF

abundance: once
j_gene: TRBJ2-6
d_gene: .
v_gene: TRBV14
CDR3nt: TGTGCCAGCAGCCAAGACGGGTACTCTGGGGCCAACGTCCTGACTTTC
CDR3aa: CASSQDGYSGANVLTF

abundance: medium-sized
j_gene: TRBJ1-1
d_gene: .
v_gene: TRBV5-6
CDR3nt: TGTGCCAGCAGCTATAGTTGGGAGAACACTGAAGCTTTCTTT
CDR3aa: CASSYSWENTEAFF

abundance: .
j_gene: TRBJ2-4
d_gene: .
v_gene: TRBV7-3
CDR3nt: TGTGCCAGCAGCCCAGGCCCGCCCGGGACAAAAAACATTCAGTACTTC
CDR3aa: CASSPGPPGTKNIQYF

abundance: .
j_gene: TRBJ1-2
d_gene: .
v_gene: TRBV12-3/TRBV12-4
CDR3nt: TGTGCCAGTATGACAGCTAACTATGGCTACACCTTC
CDR3aa: CASMTANYGYTF

abundance: .
j_gene: TRBJ2-1
d_gene: .
v_gene: TRBV4-1
CDR3nt: TGCGCCAGCAGCCCTTCAGGGGGGCTAGGGGATGAGCAGTTCTTC
CDR3aa: CASSPSGGLGDEQFF

abundance: few
j_gene: TRBJ2-7
d_gene: TRBD1
v_gene: TRBV18
CDR3nt: TGTGCCAGCTCACCGGGGACAGGGGCCTCCTACGAGCAGTACTTC
CDR3aa: CASSPGTGASYEQYF

abundance: few
j_gene: TRBJ2-1
d_gene: .
v_gene: TRBV3-1
CDR3nt: TGTGCCAGCAAGCCGGGTCTCTCCTACAATGAGCAGTTCTTC
CDR3aa: CASKPGLSYNEQFF

abundance: few
j_gene: TRBJ1-4
d_gene: .
v_gene: TRBV15
CDR3nt: TGTGCCACCAGAAGAGAAGTAGGGGACTCTAATGAAAAACTGTTTTTT
CDR3aa: CATRREVGDSNEKLFF

abundance: .
j_gene: TRBJ2-5
d_gene: .
v_gene: TRBV6-1
CDR3nt: TGTGCCAGCAGTGAAGGAGGAGGGGGACAAGAGACCCAGTACTTC
CDR3aa: CASSEGGGGQETQYF

abundance: .
j_gene: TRBJ1-1
d_gene: .
v_gene: TRBV7-9
CDR3nt: TGTGCCAGCAGCTCTACGTGGGGCAGCGCCACTGAAGCTTTCTTT
CDR3aa: CASSSTWGSATEAFF

abundance: few
j_gene: TRBJ2-7
d_gene: TRBD2
v_gene: TRBV5-6
CDR3nt: TGTGCCAGCAGCCCGCCAGCGGGGGGTGCTTCCTACGAGCAGTACTTC
CDR3aa: CASSPPAGGASYEQYF

abundance: few
j_gene: TRBJ2-5
d_gene: .
v_gene: TRBV5-5
CDR3nt: TGTGCCAGCAGCTTGTCCCCTGGGGCGTACGAGACCCAGTACTTC
CDR3aa: CASSLSPGAYETQYF

abundance: few
j_gene: TRBJ2-5
d_gene: .
v_gene: TRBV4-2
CDR3nt: TGTGCCAGCAGCCAGGGGTCTGCGGGGCCCCAAGAGACCCAGTACTTC
CDR3aa: CASSQGSAGPQETQYF

abundance: .
j_gene: TRBJ1-1
d_gene: TRBD1
v_gene: TRBV27
CDR3nt: TGTGCCAGCAGTCCCGAACCCCAGGGGGGCACTGAAGCTTTCTTT
CDR3aa: CASSPEPQGGTEAFF

abundance: few
j_gene: TRBJ2-5
d_gene: TRBD1
v_gene: TRBV27
CDR3nt: TGTGCCAGCAGTTTCCTTGGGACAGGGGGCCAAGAGACCCAGTACTTC
CDR3aa: CASSFLGTGGQETQYF

abundance: .
j_gene: TRBJ2-2
d_gene: TRBD2
v_gene: TRBV10-3
CDR3nt: TGTGCCATCAGGGGCGATTCGGGACTAGCATCCGGGGAGCTGTTTTTT
CDR3aa: CAIRGDSGLASGELFF

abundance: few
j_gene: TRBJ2-3
d_gene: TRBD1
v_gene: TRBV7-3
CDR3nt: TGTGCCAGCAGCCCCCGGACAGGGGCGGCAGATACGCAGTATTTT
CDR3aa: CASSPRTGAADTQYF

abundance: few
j_gene: TRBJ1-6
d_gene: TRBD1
v_gene: TRBV28
CDR3nt: TGTGCCAGCAGTTTATGGGGGACAGCGAGCTCCTATAATTCACCCCTCCACTTT
CDR3aa: CASSLWGTASSYNSPLHF

abundance: many
j_gene: TRBJ2-7
d_gene: TRBD2
v_gene: TRBV4-1
CDR3nt: TGCGCCAGCAGCTGGGGAGGGACCTACGAGCAGTACTTC
CDR3aa: CASSWGGTYEQYF

abundance: .
j_gene: TRBJ1-2
d_gene: .
v_gene: TRBV9
CDR3nt: TGTGCCAGCGGCCCCCCCGTCGGGGACACCAACTATGGCTACACCTTC
CDR3aa: CASGPPVGDTNYGYTF

abundance: few
j_gene: TRBJ2-1
d_gene: TRBD1
v_gene: TRBV24-1
CDR3nt: TGTGCCACCAGTGATTCCTACCCGACAGGGGTTGGCAATGAGCAGTTCTTC
CDR3aa: CATSDSYPTGVGNEQFF

abundance: few
j_gene: TRBJ1-1
d_gene: TRBD1
v_gene: TRBV7-2
CDR3nt: TGTGCCAGCAGCTATAGACAGGGGGGTACTGAAGCTTTCTTT
CDR3aa: CASSYRQGGTEAFF

abundance: .
j_gene: TRBJ2-5
d_gene: TRBD1
v_gene: TRBV29-1
CDR3nt: TGCAGCGTTGATCAGACAGGGAAGGAGGCAGAGACCCAGTACTTC
CDR3aa: CSVDQTGKEAETQYF

abundance: .
j_gene: TRBJ2-7
d_gene: TRBD2
v_gene: TRBV5-1
CDR3nt: TGCGCCAGCAGCCCCTCCGTCCTAGCGGGGCTAACCTACGAGCAGTACTTC
CDR3aa: CASSPSVLAGLTYEQYF

abundance: few
j_gene: TRBJ2-1
d_gene: .
v_gene: TRBV3-1
CDR3nt: TGTGCCAGCAGCCAAGCTACAGGTGATGAGCAGTTCTTC
CDR3aa: CASSQATGDEQFF

abundance: .
j_gene: TRBJ1-1
d_gene: .
v_gene: TRBV7-4
CDR3nt: TGTGCCAGCAGCTTCTTTCGGGTCCGGGGGGCGCACACTGAAGCTTTCTTT
CDR3aa: CASSFFRVRGAHTEAFF

abundance: few
j_gene: TRBJ1-1
d_gene: .
v_gene: TRBV7-9
CDR3nt: TGTGCCAGCAGCCCACAAGGGACACCGAACACTGAAGCTTTCTTT
CDR3aa: CASSPQGTPNTEAFF

abundance: once
j_gene: TRBJ1-2
d_gene: .
v_gene: TRBV12-3/TRBV12-4
CDR3nt: TGTGCCAGCAGTTTAGCGCCAGGAAACTATGGCTACACCTTC
CDR3aa: CASSLAPGNYGYTF

abundance: few
j_gene: TRBJ1-2
d_gene: .
v_gene: TRBV3-1
CDR3nt: TGTGCCAGCAGCCAATTTGGCCCATCGCCTGGCTACACCTTC
CDR3aa: CASSQFGPSPGYTF

abundance: once
j_gene: TRBJ1-2
d_gene: .
v_gene: TRBV7-2
CDR3nt: TGTGCCAGCAGCTCCCCCACAGCCTATGGCTACACCTTC
CDR3aa: CASSSPTAYGYTF

abundance: .
j_gene: TRBJ2-1
d_gene: TRBD2
v_gene: TRBV28
CDR3nt: TGTGCCAGCAGTTCAGGGACTAGCTGGCAGAGCTCCTACAATGAGCAGTTCTTC
CDR3aa: CASSSGTSWQSSYNEQFF

abundance: few
j_gene: TRBJ2-2
d_gene: .
v_gene: TRBV7-8
CDR3nt: TGTGCCAGCAGCCAATTATCGTTCACCGGGGAGCTGTTTTTT
CDR3aa: CASSQLSFTGELFF

abundance: .
j_gene: TRBJ2-5
d_gene: .
v_gene: TRBV27
CDR3nt: TGTGCCAGCAGTTTACCGGGGGCCCCGCGAGAGACCCAGTACTTC
CDR3aa: CASSLPGAPRETQYF

abundance: .
j_gene: TRBJ1-4
d_gene: .
v_gene: TRBV7-2
CDR3nt: TGTGCCAGCAGCTTGAGGGTTGGTGATGAAAAACTGTTTTTT
CDR3aa: CASSLRVGDEKLFF

abundance: few
j_gene: TRBJ2-3
d_gene: .
v_gene: TRBV6-4
CDR3nt: TGTGCCAGCAGTGGCTCTGGGCAAGAGGATACGCAGTATTTT
CDR3aa: CASSGSGQEDTQYF

abundance: few
j_gene: TRBJ1-2
d_gene: .
v_gene: TRBV29-1
CDR3nt: TGCAGCGTTACGAACAGGGAAAGGGGCCATGGCTACACCTTC
CDR3aa: CSVTNRERGHGYTF

abundance: few
j_gene: TRBJ2-1
d_gene: .
v_gene: TRBV10-3
CDR3nt: TGTGCCATCAGTGAGTCGAACGGGTACAATGAGCAGTTCTTC
CDR3aa: CAISESNGYNEQFF

abundance: .
j_gene: TRBJ1-5
d_gene: .
v_gene: TRBV4-3
CDR3nt: TGCGCCAGCAGCCCGGACATCAACAATCAGCCCCAGCATTTT
CDR3aa: CASSPDINNQPQHF

abundance: few
j_gene: TRBJ2-7
d_gene: .
v_gene: TRBV13
CDR3nt: TGTGCCAGCAGCTCTTTTTGGAAGAGCTCCTACGAGCAGTACTTC
CDR3aa: CASSSFWKSSYEQYF

abundance: .
j_gene: TRBJ2-1
d_gene: .
v_gene: TRBV6-5
CDR3nt: TGTGACAGCACGGGAAATGAGCAGTTCTTC
CDR3aa: CDSTGNEQFF

abundance: .
j_gene: TRBJ2-2
d_gene: .
v_gene: TRBV7-3
CDR3nt: TGTGCCAGCAGCTTAAGGGGTTTAGAGTGGATCAACACCGGGGAGCTGTTTTTT
CDR3aa: CASSLRGLEWINTGELFF

abundance: .
j_gene: TRBJ2-7
d_gene: TRBD2
v_gene: TRBV14
CDR3nt: TGTGCCAGCAGCCCGCGACTAGCGCCTACCTACGAGCAGTACTTC
CDR3aa: CASSPRLAPTYEQYF

abundance: few
j_gene: TRBJ2-2
d_gene: .
v_gene: TRBV5-1
CDR3nt: TGCGCCAGCAGCCCCTTTGGAACCCTCCGGGGGAACACCGGGGAGCTGTTTTTT
CDR3aa: CASSPFGTLRGNTGELFF

abundance: few
j_gene: TRBJ2-2
d_gene: TRBD2
v_gene: TRBV28
CDR3nt: TGTGCCAGCAATCCGGGAGGGCCTTCGAGAACCGGGGAGCTGTTTTTT
CDR3aa: CASNPGGPSRTGELFF

abundance: .
j_gene: TRBJ1-6
d_gene: TRBD1
v_gene: TRBV14
CDR3nt: TGTGCCAGCAGCCAAGTACCCCACTGGACAGGATTTAATTCACCCCTCCACTTT
CDR3aa: CASSQVPHWTGFNSPLHF

abundance: few
j_gene: TRBJ1-1
d_gene: .
v_gene: TRBV12-3/TRBV12-4
CDR3nt: TGTGCCAGCAGTTTGCGTACCGGGACTAGGAACACTGAAGCTTTCTTT
CDR3aa: CASSLRTGTRNTEAFF

abundance: .
j_gene: TRBJ2-5
d_gene: .
v_gene: TRBV10-3
CDR3nt: TGTGCCATCAGTGAGTCTGAGACAGGCTACAATGAGCAGTCCTTC
CDR3aa: CAISESETGYNEQSF

abundance: .
j_gene: TRBJ2-7
d_gene: .
v_gene: TRBV25-1
CDR3nt: TGTGCCAGCAGTGAATATATCTACGAGCAGTACTTC
CDR3aa: CASSEYIYEQYF

abundance: few
j_gene: TRBJ1-2
d_gene: .
v_gene: TRBV5-6
CDR3nt: TGTGCCAGCAGCTTTGGTTCGGGTCGAAACTATGGCTACACCTTC
CDR3aa: CASSFGSGRNYGYTF

abundance: few
j_gene: TRBJ2-7
d_gene: TRBD1
v_gene: TRBV5-1
CDR3nt: TGCGCCAGCAGCTTGGTCGGGGACAGGGTCGACGAGCAGTACTTC
CDR3aa: CASSLVGDRVDEQYF

abundance: .
j_gene: TRBJ2-4
d_gene: TRBD1
v_gene: TRBV29-1
CDR3nt: TGCAGCGTTCGAAGGACGACAGGGGATCCCAAAAACATTCAGTACTTC
CDR3aa: CSVRRTTGDPKNIQYF

abundance: few
j_gene: TRBJ2-1
d_gene: TRBD2
v_gene: TRBV4-3
CDR3nt: TGCGCCAGCAGCCAAGAACCTAGCGGGACCTACAATGAGCAGTTCTTT
CDR3aa: CASSQEPSGTYNEQFF

abundance: .
j_gene: TRBJ2-5
d_gene: .
v_gene: TRBV7-2
CDR3nt: TGTGCCAGCACCGGTCCAGCGGTGCGAGGGGAGACCCAGTACTTC
CDR3aa: CASTGPAVRGETQYF

abundance: few
j_gene: TRBJ2-3
d_gene: .
v_gene: TRBV18
CDR3nt: TGTGCCAGCTCACCGCCCACTAGCGATACGCAGTATTTT
CDR3aa: CASSPPTSDTQYF